The 25 T cell receptor beta chains given below trace back to one sample, sequenced in a study of cytomegalovirus exposure and HLA in healthy donors. Using immunoSEQ multiplex PCR, the repertoire was profiled, and TCRdb retains in-frame clones only, with some absent. The table includes 150,000 to 170,000 clones, 75% to 90% detected once. The sample comprised PBMCs. These receptors were taken from a man aged 18-30 years in good health and CMV-seropositive.

This clone was observed a single time. This sequence joins TRBV7-2 and TRBJ2-3, with a possible D match to TRBD1 (5 bases). The CDR3 consists of 13 residues. The V end lost 5 bases, the J end lost 2 bases, and 8 bases lay between the germline ends. The germline V gene encodes CDR1 SGHTA and CDR2 FQGNSA. This CDR3 is CASSGRDTDTQYF. CDR3 in DNA: TGTGCCAGCAGCGGCAGGGACACAGATACGCAGTATTTT.

The chain carries TRBV7-2 and TRBJ2-3; possibly TRBD1 for D (5 bases). Trimming removed 4 bases from V and 2 bases from J, with 19 bases in between. Germline assignment: CDR1 SGHTA and CDR2 FQGNSA. This CDR3 is 17 amino acids long. CDR3 in amino acids: CASSSTPLTVATDTQYF. CDR3 DNA: TGTGCCAGCAGCTCTACCCCCCTGACAGTTGCCACAGATACGCAGTATTTT.

The chain is built from TRBV7-2 and TRBJ1-5; D perhaps matches TRBD1 (6 bases). With 3 bases removed from V and 5 bases from J, the gap between germline ends came to 17 bases. The CDR3 sequence is 16 residues long. CDR1 and CDR2 from the germline V gene are SGHTA and FQGNSA. Here the CDR3 DNA reads TGTGCCAGCAGCTTTTCAGGGGTCCTGATGGATCAGCCCCAGCATTTT. Protein: CASSFSGVLMDQPQHF.

The rearrangement links TRBV6-5 to TRBJ2-7, with a tentative D call TRBD2 (6 bases). Germline V lookup: CDR1 MNHEY, CDR2 SVGAGI. The ends were cut back, 2 bases at V and 5 bases at J, with 10 bases in the middle. The length of the CDR3 is 13 residues. CDR3 loop: CASSYAGRNEQYF. The CDR3 DNA is TGTGCCAGCAGTTACGCCGGGAGAAACGAGCAGTACTTC.

This chain joins TRBV5-1 and TRBJ2-7; D possibly corresponds to TRBD1 (7 bases). V was pared by 4 bases and J by 2 bases, with 13 bases between. Germline V gene lookup returns CDR1 SGHRS and CDR2 YFSETQ. The CDR3 loop spans 14 amino acids. The CDR3 loop reads CASSAGQKTYEQYF. The CDR3 DNA follows: TGCGCCAGCAGCGCGGGACAGAAGACCTACGAGCAGTACTTC.

V gene TRBV10-2 combines with J gene TRBJ2-1, with 14 nucleotides matching TRBD2. The CDR3 consists of 14 residues. The V segment lost 6 bases and the J segment 8 bases; nucleotides outside the gene matches: 3. Germline values: CDR1 WSHSY, CDR2 SAAADI. CDR3 coding DNA: TGCGCCAGCAGGGGACTAGCGGGAGAGGATGAGCAGTTCTTC. Its translation: CASRGLAGEDEQFF.

The genes are TRBV19 and TRBJ1-6; TRBD1 agrees at 7 bases. CDR1 and CDR2 from the germline V gene are LNHDA and SQIVND (reference sequence). There are 15 residues in the CDR3. The V segment lost 5 bases and the J segment 6 bases; nucleotides outside the gene matches: 7. CDR3 nucleotides: TGTGCCAGTAGTTGGGGGGACAGATCTAATTCACCCCTCCACTTT. Its translation: CASSWGDRSNSPLHF.

This clone showed up just a few times. The V call is TRBV30, the J call TRBJ1-2; 8 bases map to TRBD1. The germline gives CDR1 GTSNPN, CDR2 SVGIG (reference sequence). The CDR3 sequence is 15 residues long. V was clipped by 1 base and J by 5 bases; unmatched bases: 9. Here the CDR3 reads CAWSDQQGVGYGYTF. The CDR3 DNA is TGTGCCTGGAGTGACCAACAGGGGGTAGGGTATGGCTACACCTTC.

The chain uses TRBV5-1 and TRBJ2-7; the D gene is possibly TRBD2 (5 bases). Germline V gene sequence: CDR1 SGHRS, CDR2 YFSETQ. CDR3 length equals 15 residues. V was pared by 0 bases and J by 1 base, with 11 bases between. The CDR3 reads CASSLESGRSYEQYF. The CDR3 DNA follows: TGCGCCAGCAGCTTGGAAAGCGGCCGATCCTACGAGCAGTACTTC.

The rearrangement uses TRBV5-1 and TRBJ2-1, with D possibly matching TRBD2 (5 bases). This CDR3 contains 12 residues. Germline V gene data show CDR1 as SGHRS and CDR2 as YFSETQ. Trimming left V 3 bases short and J 7 bases short, with 8 bases between. In nucleotides, the CDR3 is TGCGCCAGCAGCTCGAGAGGGAATGAGCAGTTCTTC. This encodes CASSSRGNEQFF.

The rearrangement joins TRBV29-1 to TRBJ2-2; D remains unclear. The length of the CDR3 is 12 residues. Germline CDR1 is SQVTM and CDR2 is ANQGSEA. Deletions cut 6 bases from V and 1 base from J, with 6 bases between. As DNA, the CDR3 is TGCAGCGTCCCGGGGAACACCGGGGAGCTGTTTTTT. It yields the protein CSVPGNTGELFF.

This clone was seen just once. V gene TRBV12-5 combines with J gene TRBJ2-7; the match to TRBD1 covers 8 bases. Germline assignment: CDR1 LGHNT and CDR2 FRNRAP. V was clipped by 7 bases and J by 6 bases; unmatched bases: 11. The CDR3 totals 14 residues. This CDR3 is CASAGAGGAGEQYF. CDR3 coding DNA: TGTGCTAGTGCGGGAGCAGGGGGCGCGGGCGAGCAGTACTTC.

The V and J genes are TRBV11-2 and TRBJ2-1; TRBD2 agrees at 10 bases. Germline loops: CDR1 SGHAT, CDR2 FQNNGV. The CDR3 spans 16 residues. V lost 5 bases, J lost 10 bases, and 14 bases stayed unmatched. CDR3 sequence: CASSRMTSGPAREQFF. The CDR3 bases are TGTGCCAGCAGCAGAATGACTAGCGGGCCTGCACGGGAGCAGTTCTTC.

The rearrangement joins TRBV18 to TRBJ2-5; the D is unclear. Germline CDR1 KGHSH, CDR2 LQKENI. The V gene lost 3 bases and the J gene lost 1 base, with 9 bases spanning the gap. The CDR3 sequence is 14 residues long. In nucleotides, the CDR3 is TGTGCCAGCTCACCCCCCGGTGTCCAAGAGACCCAGTACTTC. Its protein product is CASSPPGVQETQYF.

The chain couples TRBV7-9 to TRBJ2-3; 9 bases map to TRBD1. The length of the CDR3 is 15 residues. Germline lookup yields CDR1 SEHNR and CDR2 FQNEAQ (reference sequence). V lost 1 base, J lost 6 bases, and 5 bases stayed unmatched. CDR3 bases: TGTGCCAGCAGCTTAGGGGACAGGGACGTGGATACGCAGTATTTT. Translation: CASSLGDRDVDTQYF.

For the CDR3, the DNA is TGCGCCAGCAGCCAAGAGGGGGGGAAGGGTGAAAAACTGTTTTTT. Its translation: CASSQEGGKGEKLFF. The J gene is TRBJ1-4, the V gene TRBV4-1; D might be TRBD1 (5 bases). Germline values: CDR1 MGHRA, CDR2 YSYEKL. V lost 0 bases and J 7 bases, leaving 12 bases between the germline ends. This CDR3 region has 15 residues.

This rearrangement joins TRBV2 to TRBJ2-1, with unresolved D. The germline gives CDR1 SNHLY, CDR2 FYNNEI. The CDR3 consists of 13 residues. V was trimmed by 6 bases and J by 4 bases, leaving 10 bases between them. The CDR3 coding sequence is TGTGCCAGCAGGGGTGACGGGTACAATGAGCAGTTCTTC. Protein: CASRGDGYNEQFF.

This clone appeared once. The V gene is TRBV25-1, the J gene TRBJ1-1, with TRBD1 as a possible D gene (5 bases). Trimming cost V 3 bases and J 4 bases, with 12 bases left between them. The germline V gene has CDR1 MGHDK and CDR2 SYGVNS. The CDR3 sequence is 14 residues long. The CDR3 region is CASSDRDWVTEAFF. Here the CDR3 DNA reads TGTGCCAGCAGTGACCGGGACTGGGTCACTGAAGCTTTCTTT.

The V call is TRBV9, the J call TRBJ2-1; a weak D match, TRBD1 (5 bases). With 0 bases removed from V and 0 bases from J, the gap between germline ends came to 7 bases. Germline CDR1 reads SGDLS; CDR2 reads YYNGEE. This CDR3 has 15 amino acids. In nucleotides, the CDR3 is TGTGCCAGCAGCGTAGGGACAAACTCCTACAATGAGCAGTTCTTC. Translation gives CASSVGTNSYNEQFF.

This chain uses TRBV15 with TRBJ2-3, with 14 positions matching TRBD2. J was trimmed by 1 base and V by 3 bases; bases with no gene match: 6. Per the germline V gene, CDR1 is LNHNV and CDR2 is YYDKDF (reference sequence). The CDR3 runs 18 residues. CDR3 nucleotide sequence: TGTGCCACCAGCAGTGGCGGACTAGCGGGGGGTGGCACAGATACGCAGTATTTT. It codes for CATSSGGLAGGGTDTQYF.

The V gene is TRBV2, the J gene TRBJ2-1, with D possibly matching TRBD2 (5 bases). This CDR3 has 11 residues. Germline V lookup: CDR1 SNHLY, CDR2 FYNNEI. V shed 7 bases and J shed 5 bases, with 6 bases lying between them. The CDR3 reads CASIGDNEQFF. CDR3 DNA: TGTGCCAGCATCGGGGACAATGAGCAGTTCTTC.

V usage is TRBV7-9 and J usage is TRBJ2-7; weak D call: TRBD1 (5 bases). V lost 3 bases and J 6 bases, leaving 15 bases between the germline ends. The CDR3 contains 14 residues. Germline CDR1 SEHNR, CDR2 FQNEAQ (reference sequence). CDR3 sequence: CASSFEWQRGEQYF. The CDR3 DNA reads as TGTGCCAGCAGCTTCGAATGGCAAAGGGGCGAGCAGTACTTC.

The V call is TRBV11-3, the J call TRBJ2-3; TRBD2 is a possible D gene (6 bases). The V gene lost 8 bases and the J gene lost 0 bases, with 9 bases spanning the gap. CDR1 SGHNT and CDR2 YENEEA come from the germline V gene. The CDR3 has 13 residues. CDR3 amino acids: CASGGTSTDTQYF. In nucleotides, the CDR3 is TGTGCCAGCGGGGGGACTAGCACAGATACGCAGTATTTT.

The chain carries TRBV10-2 and TRBJ2-7; the D is unclear. The CDR3 contains 13 residues. Trimming left V 2 bases short and J 5 bases short, with 10 bases between. Germline loops: CDR1 WSHSY, CDR2 SAAADI. The CDR3, as DNA: TGCGCCAGCAGTGAGGACTCGCGCCACGAGCAGTACTTC. Protein: CASSEDSRHEQYF.

J is TRBJ2-1 and V is TRBV7-9; 8 bases are shared with TRBD1. J gave up 4 bases and V 0 bases, and 2 bases lay outside the gene matches. The CDR3 sequence is 15 residues long. Germline CDR1 reads SEHNR; CDR2 reads FQNEAQ (reference sequence). CDR3 nucleotides: TGTGCCAGCAGCTTAGCGAGGACAGGGTACAATGAGCAGTTCTTC. Residues: CASSLARTGYNEQFF.